This T cell receptor (beta chain) emerged from a study of identical twins. Regarding the study as a whole: Partly confounded zero-insertion analyses could result from invariant MAIT and iNKT cells. Excess twin sharing in beta out-of-frame sequences was weaker. It was out-of-frame TCR alpha sharing in monozygotic twins that models underestimated. Twins shared out-of-frame alpha sequences with excess low generation probability.

TCRdb re-called the 5' RACE reads through MiXCR, storing one row per CDR3 protein. This sample has 350,000 or so distinct CDR3 sequences; roughly 10% occur once, and the top ten carry about 8.1%. At least ten counts were recorded for this clonotype. No antigen is known for it. Material for sequencing was naive T cells sorted from blood. The clonotype was recovered from a woman aged 45-60 years in good health.

CDR3 in amino acids: CASSYRLARPNEQFF. The CDR3 coding sequence is TGCGCCAGCAGCTACCGACTAGCGAGACCCAATGAGCAGTTCTTC. The rearrangement links TRBV5-1 to TRBJ2-1; TRBD2 matches at 8 bases. The junction had 8 bases not matched to a gene; V was cut back by 3 bases and J by 6 bases. This CDR3 is 15 amino acids long. From germline, CDR1 is SGHRS and CDR2 YFSETQ.